A selection of T cell receptor beta chains follows, all from one sample in a study of blood T cell repertoires in COVID-19. Measured with immunoSEQ multiplex PCR; TCRdb has only the in-frame clones, and not every one. The sample records 310,000 or so clones, about 91% being singletons. The specimen was PBMCs or T cells enriched from blood (not recorded which). The receptors come from a woman aged 40 to 50 who had recovered from COVID-19. CDR3s include the opening cysteine and the closing phenylalanine or tryptophan. A D gene is named only where the DNA matches it firmly. The size field is filled for only some rows; it gives once, few, many or a size class.

>TRBV28|TRBJ2-7|NA|TRBD2
TGTGCCAGCAGGTCAACGGGGGGGCGTAGCTACGAGCAGTACTTC
CASRSTGGRSYEQYF
>TRBV12-3/TRBV12-4|TRBJ2-1|NA|TRBD2
TGTGCCAGCACCTGGGGGGGATCGAATGAGCAGTTCTTC
CASTWGGSNEQFF
>TRBV27|TRBJ2-7|NA|TRBD1
TGTGCCAGCAGTTTCGGGGGACAGGGTAGGCAGTACTTC
CASSFGGQGRQYF
>TRBV9|TRBJ1-1|few|NA
TGTGCCAGCAGCGTAGCAGGGAACACTGAAGCTTTCTTT
CASSVAGNTEAFF
>TRBV6-5|TRBJ1-4|NA|NA
TGTGCCAGCAGTCTGGACAGAAATAATGAAAAACTGTTTTTT
CASSLDRNNEKLFF
>TRBV2|TRBJ2-2|NA|TRBD2
TGTGCCAGCAGTGTTAGCGGGAGGCGCACCGGGGAGCTGTTTTTT
CASSVSGRRTGELFF
>TRBV30|TRBJ2-2|NA|NA
TGTGCCTGGAGTGGAGTTGTAGCCACCGGGGAGCTGTTTTTT
CAWSGVVATGELFF
>TRBV5-1|TRBJ2-7|NA|NA
TGCGCCAGCAGCTTCTTGGACATCCTGGGAGAGCAGTACTTC
CASSFLDILGEQYF
>TRBV7-9|TRBJ2-7|NA|TRBD1
TGTGCCAGCATGGGACAGGCCCTCTACGAGCAGTACTTC
CASMGQALYEQYF
>TRBV10-2|TRBJ2-1|NA|NA
TGCGCCAGCAGTGAAACTTACAATGAGCAGTTCTTC
CASSETYNEQFF
>TRBV28|TRBJ2-5|NA|NA
TGTGCCAGCAGTTTACACTTAAGAGGCATGGAGGGCCAGTACTTC
CASSLHLRGMEGQYF
>TRBV7-2|TRBJ2-5|once|TRBD2
TGTGCCAGCAGCTTATCTTCTAGCGGGGGCCAAGAGACCCAGTACTTC
CASSLSSSGGQETQYF
>TRBV3-1/TRBV3-2|TRBJ1-1|NA|NA
TGTGCCAGCAGGGGGCCCAATGGAATGAACACTGAAGCTTTCTTT
CASRGPNGMNTEAFF
>TRBV20-1|TRBJ1-5|NA|NA
TGCAGTGCTAGTGGAGTAACGGCGGGCAATCAGCCCCAGCATTTT
CSASGVTAGNQPQHF
>TRBV27|TRBJ2-1|once|NA
TGTGCCAGCAGTTCGGACTCGTCTTACAATGAGCAGTTCTTC
CASSSDSSYNEQFF
>TRBV9|TRBJ2-1|NA|NA
TGTGCCAGCAGCGTAAGCCCATTGAATCTCAATGAGCAGTTCTTC
CASSVSPLNLNEQFF
>TRBV13|TRBJ2-7|NA|TRBD2
TGTGCCAGCAGCTCCAGTACTAGCGGGGGCCTCCGGAAGGACTTC
CASSSSTSGGLRKDF
>TRBV7-2|TRBJ1-2|NA|TRBD1
TGTGCCAGCAGCTCCGCCGGGACAGGGACCTATGGCTACACCTTC
CASSSAGTGTYGYTF
>TRBV18|TRBJ1-6|NA|NA
TGTGCCAGCTCACCCGGACAAAATTCACCCCTCCACTTT
CASSPGQNSPLHF
>TRBV7-6|TRBJ1-6|NA|TRBD1
TGTGCCAGCAGCTTACAGGGGGGCAATTCACCCCTCCACTTT
CASSLQGGNSPLHF
>TRBV7-9|TRBJ2-3|NA|TRBD1
TGTGCCAGCAGCTTAAGGGACAGGGGATTTACAGATACGCAGTATTTT
CASSLRDRGFTDTQYF
>TRBV28|TRBJ1-2|NA|TRBD1
TGTGCCAGCAGTTTATCCGCAGGGGGTCCCTATGGCTACACCTTC
CASSLSAGGPYGYTF